This T cell receptor beta chain derives from a study of early T cells in non-severe SARS-CoV-2 infection. Study information: Bulk RNA from unsorted whole blood was sequenced; chains were unpaired.

The germline CDR1 and CDR2 sequences are KGHSH and LQKENI. Deletions cut 0 bases from V and 2 bases from J, with 3 bases between. CDR3 size: 13 residues. A single record per CDR3 protein comes from TCRdb applying MiXCR to the 5' RACE reads. The table records approximately 33,000 distinct CDR3 sequences, around 5% of them present only once. The chain is built from TRBV18 and TRBJ2-3; no definite D call. The receptor's source is an adult who was a healthcare worker with PCR-confirmed SARS-CoV-2 infection or an uninfected control (not recorded which). Sample: whole blood. DNA of the CDR3: TGTGCCAGCTCACCACCTCCCACAGATACGCAGTATTTT. It yields the protein CASSPPPTDTQYF. The variable domain in full, completed from reference TRBV18 and TRBJ2-3, reads NAGVMQNPRHLVRRRGQEARLRCSPMKGHSHVYWYRQLPEEGLKFMVYLQKENIIDESGMPKERFSAEFPKEGPSILRIQQVVRGDSAAYFCASSPPPTDTQYFGPGTRLTVL.